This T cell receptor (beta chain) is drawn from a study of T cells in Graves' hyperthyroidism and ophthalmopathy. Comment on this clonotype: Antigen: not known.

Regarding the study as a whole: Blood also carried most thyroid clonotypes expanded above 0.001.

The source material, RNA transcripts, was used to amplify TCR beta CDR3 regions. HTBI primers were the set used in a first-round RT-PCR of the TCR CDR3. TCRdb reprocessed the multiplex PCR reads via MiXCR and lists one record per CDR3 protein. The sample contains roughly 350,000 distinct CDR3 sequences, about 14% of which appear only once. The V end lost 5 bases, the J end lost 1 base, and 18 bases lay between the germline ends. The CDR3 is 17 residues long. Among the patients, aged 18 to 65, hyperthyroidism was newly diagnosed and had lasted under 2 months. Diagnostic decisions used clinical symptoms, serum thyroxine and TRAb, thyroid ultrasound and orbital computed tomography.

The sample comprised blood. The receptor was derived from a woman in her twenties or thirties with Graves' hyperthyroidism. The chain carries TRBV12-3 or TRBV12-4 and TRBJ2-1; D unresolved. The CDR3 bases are TGTGCCAGCAGTCTCGCCGGTCGTGGGGTTTCCTACAATGAGCAGTTCTTC. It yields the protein CASSLAGRGVSYNEQFF.